Sequencing of this TCR beta chain was carried out in a study of shared clonotypes between healthy human individuals (dated by TCRdb to 2018 to 2020). With respect to the entire study: A couple of women and three men aged 18 to 49 years were included in the cohort. Between about 0.94 and 8.9 billion PBMCs per donor were obtained by leukapheresis. Blood TCR repertoires of about 5 healthy adults were deeply sequenced to estimate repertoire size and the extent of clonotype sharing between individuals. For each donor, CD4 naive and CD4 memory were each given three plates, CD8 naive was given two plates, and CD8 memory was given one plate. Libraries were prepared and TCR repertoires were sequenced by different laboratories using diverse techniques, in order to increase sequencing depth and limit assay-specific biases. Study-wide conclusions, independent of this receptor: Compared with non-shared clonotypes, the clonotypes found in all four sorted-subset donors had higher generation probabilities. Rarefaction of sorted-subset datasets indicated incomplete sequencing despite the large sequencing depth. Because the study included only a small number of donors, the genetic and exposure-history diversity represented was limited. Naive subsets generally had larger estimated clonotype richness than memory subsets. Only blood was sampled, and tissue TCR repertoires likely differ from those in blood. Based on pairwise subsampling, the degree of clonotype sharing among donors was expected to be affected by sequencing depth. About 5% of naive CD4, 3.5% of naive CD8, approximately 2.2% of memory CD4, and about 0.4% of memory CD8 clonotypes were shared across a handful of donors.

Using the deep immunoSEQ assay, multiplex PCR amplified TCR CDR3 regions from genomic DNA. For each cell subset, the extracted genomic DNA was distributed evenly across all wells of several immunoSEQ 96-well plates, and each plate served as one replicate. For sorted subsets, each replicate PCR was loaded with approximately 190 ng genomic DNA, equivalent to 32,000 or so T cell genomes. Purified libraries were quantified with a Qubit 3.0 fluorometer, sized on a Bioanalyzer 2100, and re-quantified with the KAPA Library Quantification kit. A separate single-read 150-cycle Illumina NextSeq 550 flow cell was used to sequence each immunoSEQ 96-well plate. Under the source paper's analysis protocol: Because the immunoSEQ output held only junctional sequences and lacked quality scores, the filtering could not match the filtering applied to full-length reads. To assign V/J genes and CDR3, sequences were annotated against IMGT germline references using PyIR, a Python wrapper for IgBLAST v1.9. Reads were removed for weak V/J assignments (E-value above 1e-6), missing CDR3, stop codons, out-of-frame junctions, or ambiguous translated residues. A V3J clonotype was defined by an identical inferred V gene, J gene, and CDR3 amino acid sequence. The percentage overlap between two repertoires was calculated by dividing the number of shared unique clonotypes by the size of the smaller repertoire. Richness of each repertoire was evaluated using RTK rarefaction, the Chao1 estimator, and Recon v2.1 estimates of unobserved clonotypes. Generation probabilities for all TCRbeta clonotypes obtained by the gDNA method from a few donors were computed using OLGA. This immuneACCESS table, as held by TCRdb, lists in-frame sequences with V and J called but not all clones. Of the missing ones, under half trace to an unresolved V gene in checked studies; the others have no known cause. That table supplies the V and J calls and clone size; D and trimming were determined from the DNA. Within this sample are roughly 1.4 million clones, with approximately 98.5% of them counted one time only. 0.36% of the sample is taken by the ten largest.

As for this clone: No cognate antigen has been identified for it. A read error may account for a junction end that differs from germline.

CDR1 and CDR2, looked up from the germline V gene, are MNHNS and SASEGT. From its cysteine to its phenylalanine, the CDR3 spans 12 amino acids. The CDR3 DNA has 36 bases and is translated from base 1. Donors were healthy HIV-negative adults with no recently reported acute infections or vaccinations. Every donor was a Caucasian adult residing in Nashville, Tennessee, USA. Magnetic negative selection was used to enrich CD4+ T cells, after which naive cells were positively selected on CD45RA and the negative fraction became the memory subset. Blood was collected by leukapheresis, and PBMCs were isolated by Ficoll-Histopaque density gradient centrifugation and then cryopreserved in liquid nitrogen vapor phase. Analytical flow cytometry was used to check the purity and quantity of every magnetically sorted T cell population. Each sorted fraction had its genomic DNA isolated and then quantified by UV absorbance on a Nanodrop 2000c.

The rearranged chain carries TRBV6-1 and TRBJ2-7; perhaps TRBD2 is the D gene, with 5 bases matching. The receptor was isolated from a man aged 30 to 45 in good health. Sequenced input: naive CD4+ T cells sorted from blood. In light of the paper, this sample's cell subset or site label describes: CD45RA+ positively selected. Read as DNA, the sequence is TGTGCCAGCAGTGAGTCGAAACAGAGGACTGACTTC. Translated, this is CASSESKQRTDF.